A single sample is the source of the 21 T cell receptor beta chains below, sequenced in a study of shared clonotypes between healthy human individuals. Profiled with immunoSEQ multiplex PCR; TCRdb holds only in-frame clones, not every one. The sample has some 2.4 million clones, approximately 93% seen once. Specimen: naive CD4+ T cells from PBMCs. Noted subset: CD45RA+ positively selected. Receptors originate from a young man in good health. Some clones in this sample may be carry-over from other donors' samples.

This chain connects TRBV29-1 to TRBJ2-3; unclear D gene. Germline-derived CDR1 and CDR2 are SQVTM and ANQGSEA. V was pared by 4 bases and J by 2 bases, with 10 bases between. The CDR3 is made up of 13 amino acids. CDR3 residues: CSVVGGITDTQYF. The CDR3 DNA sequence: TGCAGCGTTGTAGGTGGGATCACAGATACGCAGTATTTT.

This clone has a single count. This sample includes further DNA sequences coding for the same CDR3. The chain employs TRBV28 and TRBJ1-2; a possible D gene is TRBD1 (6 bases). Trimming left V 2 bases short and J 8 bases short, with 9 bases between. The CDR3 spans 12 residues. The germline V gene encodes CDR1 MDHEN and CDR2 SYDVKM. The CDR3 protein is CASSLPGAGYTF. CDR3 nucleotides: TGTGCCAGCAGTTTACCGGGGGCCGGCTACACCTTC.

CDR3 DNA: TGTGCCAGCAGCAAGGGCGGGTCCTCCTACGAGCAGTACTTC. Translation: CASSKGGSSYEQYF. This chain uses TRBV6-6 with TRBJ2-7, with a tentative D call TRBD2 (5 bases). Germline V gene data show CDR1 as MNHNY and CDR2 as SVGAGI (reference sequence). V was trimmed by 6 bases and J by 0 bases, leaving 12 bases between them. There are 14 residues in the CDR3.

V is TRBV4-2 and J is TRBJ1-1, with 7 bases that match TRBD1. Losses at the gene ends were 3 bases for V and 4 bases for J; bases not matched to a gene: 5. The CDR3 runs 14 residues. CDR1 LGHNA and CDR2 YNFKEQ come from the germline V gene. The CDR3 spells CASSHAQGTTEAFF. The CDR3 DNA follows: TGTGCCAGCAGCCATGCACAGGGGACCACTGAAGCTTTCTTT.

The chain recombines TRBV10-2 with TRBJ1-1; 8 nucleotides agree with TRBD1. V shed 10 bases, J shed 5 bases, and the junction held 12 bases outside the gene matches. The CDR3 length is 14 residues. Germline V gene sequence: CDR1 WSHSY, CDR2 SAAADI. Here the CDR3 reads CATQDRVGGTEAFF. The CDR3 DNA sequence: TGCGCCACCCAGGACAGGGTAGGTGGTACTGAAGCTTTCTTT.

The gene calls are TRBV20-1 and TRBJ2-4, with 8 bases matching TRBD2. The CDR3 runs 11 residues. In germline, CDR1 is DFQATT, CDR2 SNEGSKA (reference sequence). Losses at the gene ends were 6 bases for V and 6 bases for J; bases not matched to a gene: 1. CDR3 coding DNA: TGCAGTGCCGGGGGGGGAAACATTCAGTACTTC. Translation gives CSAGGGNIQYF.

This chain uses TRBV6-5 with TRBJ1-2; perhaps TRBD1 as D (6 bases). The CDR3 runs 14 residues. Germline V CDR1 and CDR2: MNHEY, SVGAGI. V lost 6 bases to trimming and J lost 0 bases, with 11 bases between them. The CDR3 loop reads CASRRGTPNYGYTF. Written as DNA, the CDR3 is TGTGCCAGCAGACGGGGGACACCTAACTATGGCTACACCTTC.

The rearrangement uses TRBV11-2 and TRBJ2-7, with D possibly being TRBD2 (6 bases). Germline V gives CDR1 SGHAT, CDR2 FQNNGV. Deletions cut 5 bases from V and 7 bases from J, with 21 bases between. This CDR3 contains 15 residues. This CDR3 reads CASSQPGGLTGEQYF. The CDR3 nucleotides are TGTGCCAGCAGCCAGCCCGGAGGGTTGACGGGAGAGCAGTACTTC.

This clone was detected only a few times. The chain has TRBV7-9 and TRBJ1-1; a weak D match, TRBD1 (5 bases). This CDR3 region has 11 residues. Germline V gives CDR1 SEHNR, CDR2 FQNEAQ (reference sequence). Trimming removed 3 bases at V and 11 bases at J, with 10 bases between. The CDR3 bases are TGTGCCAGCAGCTTCGGGGACTATGCTTTCTTT. This translates into CASSFGDYAFF. Based on the CDR3 plus reference TRBV7-9 and TRBJ1-1, the full variable domain is DTGVSQNPRHKITKRGQNVTFRCDPISEHNRLYWYRQTLGQGPEFLTYFQNEAQLEKSRLLSDRFSAERPKGSFSTLEIQRTEQGDSAMYLCASSFGDYAFFGQGTRLTVV.

The rearrangement uses TRBV7-3 and TRBJ2-3, with 7 positions matching TRBD2. Germline trimming cut 1 base from V and 4 bases from J; bases unmatched to any gene: 8. The CDR3 loop spans 16 amino acids. Germline V gives CDR1 SGHTA, CDR2 FQGTGA. Here the CDR3 DNA reads TGTGCCAGCAGCTTAAGGGGGGGAGTGGTCGCAGATACGCAGTATTTT. Protein sequence: CASSLRGGVVADTQYF.

The chain couples TRBV2 to TRBJ2-5; D perhaps matches TRBD1 (5 bases). The V end was cut by 6 bases, the J end by 0 bases, with 11 bases between. In germline, CDR1 is SNHLY, CDR2 FYNNEI. The length of the CDR3 is 14 residues. The chain's CDR3 is CASSVTAYQETQYF. The CDR3 DNA follows: TGTGCCAGCAGCGTGACAGCGTACCAAGAGACCCAGTACTTC.

The V and J genes are TRBV6-4 and TRBJ2-7, with unresolved D. The V gene's germline CDR1 is MRHNA and CDR2 SNTAGT. V dropped 1 base and J dropped 4 bases, with 17 bases sitting between them. The CDR3 covers 16 residues. The CDR3 DNA sequence: TGTGCCAGCAGTGACTGGTCACATTGTCTCTTTTACGAGCAGTACTTC. Protein: CASSDWSHCLFYEQYF.

This chain links TRBV6-6 with TRBJ1-1; D is unresolved. Trimming cost V 6 bases and J 1 base, with 12 bases left between them. The germline CDR1 and CDR2 sequences are MNHNY and SVGAGI (reference sequence). The CDR3 is 14 amino acids. CDR3 sequence reads: CASSRQIQNTEAFF. CDR3 sequence (DNA): TGTGCCAGCAGCCGACAAATTCAGAACACTGAAGCTTTCTTT.

This chain connects TRBV13 to TRBJ2-1; TRBD2 aligns across 15 bases. Germline V gene sequence: CDR1 PRHDT, CDR2 FYEKMQ (reference sequence). The CDR3 runs to 16 residues. J lost 10 bases, V lost 5 bases, and 9 bases had no gene match. Here the CDR3 reads CASSPGLAGGRREQFF. Here the CDR3 DNA reads TGTGCCAGCAGCCCAGGACTAGCGGGAGGGCGGCGGGAGCAGTTCTTC.

This chain joins TRBV18 and TRBJ2-5; D remains ambiguous. Germline CDR1 and CDR2: KGHSH and LQKENI. Deletions cut 0 bases from V and 5 bases from J, with 10 bases between. The CDR3 extends over 14 amino acids. Here the CDR3 reads CASSPPERGETQYF. Here the CDR3 DNA reads TGTGCCAGCTCACCACCAGAGCGTGGGGAGACCCAGTACTTC.

The chain carries TRBV19 and TRBJ2-1, with 8 bases lining up with TRBD2. The germline gives CDR1 LNHDA, CDR2 SQIVND (reference sequence). The CDR3 is 18 residues long. V trimming: 3 bases; J trimming: 1 base; junction bases outside the gene matches: 11. The CDR3 sequence is CASSMATSAYYSYNEQFF. The CDR3 DNA sequence: TGTGCCAGTAGTATGGCGACTAGCGCATATTATTCCTACAATGAGCAGTTCTTC.

In its sample, this clone was seen once. This chain joins TRBV5-1 and TRBJ2-3; D may correspond to TRBD1 or TRBD2 (5 bases each). The CDR3 extends over 15 amino acids. Germline V gene sequence: CDR1 SGHRS, CDR2 YFSETQ. Trimming stripped 2 bases from V and 2 bases from J, with 12 bases between. CDR3 in DNA: TGCGCCAGCAGCTTTGCCCGGGGCTCCACAGATACGCAGTATTTT. Its translation: CASSFARGSTDTQYF.

V usage is TRBV28 and J usage is TRBJ1-2; the D is unclear. CDR3 length equals 13 residues. CDR1 is MDHEN and CDR2 is SYDVKM in the germline V gene. The V gene lost 3 bases and the J gene lost 8 bases, with 13 bases spanning the gap. The CDR3 loop is CASSFRGSDGYTF. The CDR3 bases are TGTGCCAGCAGTTTTCGGGGATCGGACGGCTACACCTTC.

In the case of this clone: The sample has other DNA sequences that encode this CDR3 too. V gene TRBV6-1 combines with J gene TRBJ2-3; 7 bases agree with TRBD2. V lost 3 bases, J lost 0 bases, and 3 bases stayed unmatched. Germline assignment: CDR1 MNHNS and CDR2 SASEGT. The CDR3 is 15 amino acids. The CDR3 DNA sequence: TGTGCCAGCAGTGAGGCGGGAGTGAGCACAGATACGCAGTATTTT. This gives the protein CASSEAGVSTDTQYF.

The chain employs TRBV29-1 and TRBJ1-4; D is unclear. This CDR3 has 13 amino acids. V was clipped by 5 bases and J by 4 bases, with 11 bases between them. CDR1 is SQVTM, CDR2 ANQGSEA, per germline. The CDR3 DNA reads TGCAGCGTTTTGCCCGGGATTAATGAAAAACTGTTTTTT. As protein: CSVLPGINEKLFF.

This clone has a handful of counts. V and J are TRBV5-1 and TRBJ1-1; D ambiguous. V was clipped by 0 bases and J by 10 bases, with 13 bases between them. Germline CDR1 and CDR2: SGHRS and YFSETQ. The CDR3 length is 13 residues. Written as DNA, the CDR3 is TGCGCCAGCAGCTTGGAGGGCCAGTCCCGAGCTTTCTTT. Residues: CASSLEGQSRAFF.